This TCR beta chain derives from a study of CD8 T cells in ankylosing spondylitis. Germline values: CDR1 LGHDT, CDR2 YNNKEL (reference sequence). Trimming at V came to 3 bases and at J to 3 bases, leaving 7 bases not matched to a gene. This CDR3 spans 15 amino acids. A single record per CDR3 protein comes from TCRdb applying MiXCR to the 5' RACE reads. The profile covers about 340,000 distinct CDR3 sequences, with roughly 15% appearing a single time and 0.9% to 1.2% taken by the ten largest. Sequencing was carried out using blood, either unsorted or a sorted T cell fraction (not recorded which). This clonotype was obtained from a male donor with ankylosing spondylitis or in good health (not recorded which). The chain joins TRBV3-1 to TRBJ2-5; 7 nucleotides align to TRBD1. CDR3 DNA: TGTGCCAGCAGCCACCACACGGGACAGAAAGAGACCCAGTACTTC. Its protein is CASSHHTGQKETQYF.